This T cell receptor (beta chain) was documented in a study of cytotoxic CD8 clonotypes in ibrutinib-treated CLL (dated by TCRdb to the early 2020s). For the wider study: In this cohort, around 15 patients were treatment-naive and approximately twelve were relapsed/refractory, while roughly 17 had unmutated IGHV. Partial responses were observed in roughly 24 patients and complete responses in 2; after a median follow-up of around 68 months, remission was maintained in 15 or so patients and progression was observed in 12. Response samples were taken after a median of approximately 13 months on treatment, ranging from about 6 to 36 months. On average, each sample yielded around 230,000 productive templates and tens of thousands of productive rearrangements. Longitudinal samples were available for about 30% of the roughly 86 trial participants. Cryopreserved peripheral blood mononuclear cells were collected before treatment, at response, and at either disease progression or sustained remission. What the study reported, not specific to this receptor: At baseline, clonality was higher than in age-matched healthy donors and showed a strong correlation with circulating CD8+ T-cell counts. Public clonotypes were rare and either shrank or stayed stable during treatment, and the rise in clonality at ibrutinib response reflected expansion of private clonotypes. Sampling times were not matched between sustained-remission and progressing patients, and lymph node repertoires were not studied. Clonality increased at ibrutinib response, stayed stable in sustained remission, and fell back toward baseline at progression.

Each clonotype received, on average, roughly 9.6x coverage in deep resolution sequencing performed on a MiSeq, where the target depth lay between 1 in 1 million and 1 in 200,000 T cells. TCR beta libraries were generated with the immunoSEQ hsTCRB Kit. Concerning the study's data processing: ImmunoSEQ Data Assistant and ImmunoSEQ Analyzer were used for data analysis, and V, D and J genes were assigned according to IMGT definitions. Clonality, which ranges from 0 to 1, was calculated as one minus the normalized Shannon entropy of productive rearrangement frequencies. Public clonotype analysis was restricted to overrepresented clonotypes comprising at least 0.05% of each patient's repertoire. Some twelve repertoires from age-matched healthy donors, obtained from immuneACCESS, served as clonality controls. TCRdb took over this immuneACCESS table, retaining in-frame rearrangements with V and J assigned. Such tables are incomplete; in checked studies, under half of the missing clones stem from an unresolved V gene, and the remainder is unexplained. From that table come the V and J calls and clone size; the DNA was used to work out D and trimming. Recorded for this sample are hundreds of thousands of clones; about 77% of them occurred a single time. 5% to 7% of the sample is held by the ten biggest clonotypes.

This clone was seen only once. This clone's antigen is unknown. Qualities for individual bases were not recorded, and no much larger clone is one base off. The germline V gene (reference sequence) yields WNHNN for CDR1 and SYGVQD for CDR2. Trimming removed 7 bases from V and 3 bases from J, leaving 19 bases between the germline ends. The CDR3 measures 15 amino acids from cysteine to phenylalanine. This entry keeps only the CDR3 DNA: 45 bases, framed from base 1. Approximately 2 micrograms of genomic DNA were extracted from cryopreserved PBMCs for TCR beta library preparation. Longitudinal blood samples from CLL patients on ibrutinib monotherapy underwent high-throughput TCR beta sequencing. The patients were enrolled in a single-center, open-label phase 2 trial of ibrutinib monotherapy.

The V gene is TRBV10-1 and the J gene is TRBJ2-7; the D gene is perhaps TRBD1, from 5 matching bases. The material sequenced was PBMCs, taken before ibrutinib treatment. The sequence was collected from a human donor with chronic lymphocytic leukemia. The sequenced DNA is TGCGCCAGCATGAGGAGCCCAAGGGGTTACTACGAGCAGTACTTC. The translation is CASMRSPRGYYEQYF.